Listed here are 5 T cell receptor beta chains from one sample, sequenced in a study of T cell responses to AZD1222 COVID-19 vaccine. The method was immunoSEQ multiplex PCR; TCRdb's version includes in-frame clones alone and lacks a portion of them. The sample lists fewer than 200,000 clones, around 94% occurring once. The material sequenced was peripheral blood, taken on day 0 of AZD1222 vaccination. The origin of the receptors is an adult in good health.

This CDR3 is CASSLGRRNTEAFF. CDR3 nucleotides: TGTGCCAGCAGCTTAGGCCGACGGAACACTGAAGCTTTCTTT. The J gene is TRBJ1-1, the V gene TRBV7-2; D is uncertain. V lost 1 base and J lost 1, with 7 bases in between. The CDR3 spans 14 residues. Germline values: CDR1 SGHTA, CDR2 FQGNSA.

The chain carries TRBV6-5 and TRBJ1-5, with a tentative D call TRBD1 (5 bases). This CDR3 region has 15 residues. The germline gives CDR1 MNHEY, CDR2 SVGAGI. The ends were cut back, 4 bases at V and 2 bases at J, with 12 bases in the middle. The CDR3 here is CASSSTRGGNQPQHF. As DNA, the CDR3 is TGTGCCAGCAGTTCCACCCGGGGGGGCAATCAGCCCCAGCATTTT.

The chain uses TRBV5-1 and TRBJ1-5; TRBD1 might be the D (6 bases). CDR3 size: 15 residues. V lost 4 bases and J 0 bases, leaving 11 bases between the germline ends. Germline V gene data show CDR1 as SGHRS and CDR2 as YFSETQ. The CDR3 DNA sequence: TGCGCCAGCAGCGTGGACAGAAGTAGCAATCAGCCCCAGCATTTT. It is translated as CASSVDRSSNQPQHF.

The V call is TRBV5-1, the J call TRBJ2-5, with D possibly being TRBD2 (6 bases). The CDR3 is 14 amino acids. V gave up 2 bases and J gave up 4 bases, with 12 bases separating them. From germline, CDR1 is SGHRS and CDR2 YFSETQ. The CDR3 coding sequence is TGCGCCAGCAGCTTTAGGGCCGGGGGAGAGACCCAGTACTTC. Its translation: CASSFRAGGETQYF.

This chain links TRBV12-3 or TRBV12-4 with TRBJ2-1; D gene uncertain. V lost 0 bases and J 4 bases, leaving 4 bases between the germline ends. The CDR3 sequence is 13 residues long. CDR3 coding DNA: TGTGCCAGCAGTTTAGCCGAATACAATGAGCAGTTCTTC. This gives the protein CASSLAEYNEQFF.